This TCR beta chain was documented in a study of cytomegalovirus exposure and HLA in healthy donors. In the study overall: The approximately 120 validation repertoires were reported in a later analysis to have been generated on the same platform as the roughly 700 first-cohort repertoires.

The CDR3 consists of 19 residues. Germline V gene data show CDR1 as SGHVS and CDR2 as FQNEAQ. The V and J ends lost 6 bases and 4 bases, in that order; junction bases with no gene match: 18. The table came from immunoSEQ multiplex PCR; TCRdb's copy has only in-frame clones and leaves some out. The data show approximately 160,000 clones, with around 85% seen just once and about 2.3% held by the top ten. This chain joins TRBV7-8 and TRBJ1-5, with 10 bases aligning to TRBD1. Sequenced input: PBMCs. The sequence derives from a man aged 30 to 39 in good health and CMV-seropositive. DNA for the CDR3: TGTGCCAGCAGTGCTAGGGGGACAGGGGCGTTTGCCGGTAATCAGCCCCAGCATTTT. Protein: CASSARGTGAFAGNQPQHF.